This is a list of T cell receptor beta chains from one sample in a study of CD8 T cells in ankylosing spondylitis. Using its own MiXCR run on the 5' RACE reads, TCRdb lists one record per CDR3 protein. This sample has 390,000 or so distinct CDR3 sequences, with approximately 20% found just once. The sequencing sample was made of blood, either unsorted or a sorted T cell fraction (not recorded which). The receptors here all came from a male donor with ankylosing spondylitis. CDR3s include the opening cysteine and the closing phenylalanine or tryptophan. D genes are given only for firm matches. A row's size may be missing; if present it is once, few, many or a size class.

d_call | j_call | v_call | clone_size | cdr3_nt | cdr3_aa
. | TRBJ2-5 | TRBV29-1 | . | TGCAGCGTTGGAATTGCCGCGATGGAGACCCAGTACTTC | CSVGIAAMETQYF
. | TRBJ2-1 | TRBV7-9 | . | TGTGCCAGCAGCTTAGGGACCCCCTACAATGAGCAGTTCTTC | CASSLGTPYNEQFF
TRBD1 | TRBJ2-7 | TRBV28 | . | TGTGCCAGCAGAGCCCCGGGACAGGGTTACGAGCAGTACTTC | CASRAPGQGYEQYF
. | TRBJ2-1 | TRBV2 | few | TGTGCCAGCAGGTTTCCTCGCGACACCTCCTACAATGAGCAGTTCTTC | CASRFPRDTSYNEQFF
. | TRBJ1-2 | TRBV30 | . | TGTGCCTGGAGTGTCGGGGGTGACTATGGCTACACCTTC | CAWSVGGDYGYTF
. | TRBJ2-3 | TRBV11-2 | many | TGTGCCAGCAGCTTAGGAGGAGACACAGATACGCAGTATTTT | CASSLGGDTDTQYF
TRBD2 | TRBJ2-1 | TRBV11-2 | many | TGTGCCAGCAGCTTACGTGGGACTAGGACCTACAATGAGCAGTTCTTC | CASSLRGTRTYNEQFF
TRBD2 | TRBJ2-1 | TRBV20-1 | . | TGCAGTGCTAGATTCCAGCGGGAACCCTTCCATGAGCAGTTCTTC | CSARFQREPFHEQFF
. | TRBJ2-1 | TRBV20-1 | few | TGCAGTGCTTCTCGACAGGAAAATGAGCAGTTCTTC | CSASRQENEQFF
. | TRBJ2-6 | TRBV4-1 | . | TGCGCCAGCAGCCACTACAGGGCTACTGGGGCCAACGTCCTGACTTTC | CASSHYRATGANVLTF
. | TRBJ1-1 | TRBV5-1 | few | TGCGCCAGCAGCGAAGGACAGCTGGACACTGAAGCTTTCTTT | CASSEGQLDTEAFF
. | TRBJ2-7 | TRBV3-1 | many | TGTGCCAGCAGCCCGTTTTTCAGGAGCTCCTACGAGCAGTACTTC | CASSPFFRSSYEQYF
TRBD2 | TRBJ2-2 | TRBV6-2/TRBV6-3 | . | TGTGCCAGCAGCCAGGGACTAGCAGAGAACACCGGGGAGCTGTTTTTT | CASSQGLAENTGELFF
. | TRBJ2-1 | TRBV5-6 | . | TGTGCCAGCAGTAGTACAGGAAGGAGCGAGCAGTTCTTC | CASSSTGRSEQFF
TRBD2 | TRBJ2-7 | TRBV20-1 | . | TGCAGTGCTACCGGGTGGGAGGGTTTCTACGAGCAGTACTTC | CSATGWEGFYEQYF
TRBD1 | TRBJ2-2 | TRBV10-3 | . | TGTGCCATCAGTGAGTCGGTAGCGACAGGGGGCACCGGGGAGCTGTTTTTT | CAISESVATGGTGELFF
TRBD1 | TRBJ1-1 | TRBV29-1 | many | TGCAGCGTAATGACAGGGAGGAGGAACACTGAAGCTTTCTTT | CSVMTGRRNTEAFF
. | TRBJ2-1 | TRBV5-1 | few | TGCGCCAGCAGCTTGGATTGGGGCAATGAGCAGTTCTTC | CASSLDWGNEQFF
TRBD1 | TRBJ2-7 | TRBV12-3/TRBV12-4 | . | TGTGCCAGCAGTTACAGGGGCGGCCCTAAAGGACAGCAGTACTTC | CASSYRGGPKGQQYF
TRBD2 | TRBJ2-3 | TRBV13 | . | TGTGCCAGCAGCTTAGGGACTAGCGGGAGTGATACGCAGTATTTT | CASSLGTSGSDTQYF
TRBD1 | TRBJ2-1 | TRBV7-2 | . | TGTGCCAGCAGCCCCGGGACAGGGGAGGGCTACAATGAGCAGTTCTTC | CASSPGTGEGYNEQFF
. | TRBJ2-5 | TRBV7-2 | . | TGTGCCAGCAGCTTAGTACGCAGGGTTGGGGAGACCCAGTACTTC | CASSLVRRVGETQYF
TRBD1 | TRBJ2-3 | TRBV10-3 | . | TGTGCCATCAGTGGGACAGGGGGCAGAGATACGCAGTATTTT | CAISGTGGRDTQYF
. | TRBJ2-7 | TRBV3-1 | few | TGTGCCAGCAGCCGCCGGGGTAGCGGTGACTACGAGCAGTACTTC | CASSRRGSGDYEQYF
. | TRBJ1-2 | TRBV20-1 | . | TGCAGTGCTAGGGGGGGGGGCTCCCCCTATGGCTACACCTTC | CSARGGGSPYGYTF
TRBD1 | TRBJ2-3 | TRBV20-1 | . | TGCAGTGCTAGAGATGGACAGGGCAGTCCAGATACGCAGTATTTT | CSARDGQGSPDTQYF
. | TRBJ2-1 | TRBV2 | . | TGTGCCAGCAGTGTCGGGTGGGTTGAGCAGTTCTTC | CASSVGWVEQFF
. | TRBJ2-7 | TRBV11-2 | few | TGTGCCAGCAGCCCGACTGAGCTAACGGACGAGCAGTACTTC | CASSPTELTDEQYF
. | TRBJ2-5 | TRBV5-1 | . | TGCGCCAGCAGCTTGGGGGCAGGTAGAAACCGAGAGACCCAGTACTTC | CASSLGAGRNRETQYF
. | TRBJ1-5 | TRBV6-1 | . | TGTGCCAGCAGGGCACCCGGGACACCGGGCAATCAGCCCCAGCATTTT | CASRAPGTPGNQPQHF
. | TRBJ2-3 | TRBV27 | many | TGTGCCAGCAGTTTATCCAGGAGCACAGATACGCAGTATTTT | CASSLSRSTDTQYF
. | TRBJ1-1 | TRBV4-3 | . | TGCGCCAGCAGCCGAACACAGGGTGCGAACACTGAAGCTTTCTTT | CASSRTQGANTEAFF
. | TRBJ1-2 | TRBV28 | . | TGTGCCAGCAGTTGGGGTACAGGGTCGGGTAACTATGGCTACACCTTC | CASSWGTGSGNYGYTF